The 32 T cell receptor beta chains below come from one sample, sequenced in a study of cytomegalovirus exposure and HLA in healthy donors. PCR employed 60 Vbeta and 13 Jbeta primers. Profiled with immunoSEQ multiplex PCR; TCRdb holds only in-frame clones, not every one. The repertoire holds approximately 150,000 clones, with around 83% as singletons. Material for sequencing was PBMCs. These receptors were taken from a man aged 30 to 39 in good health and CMV-seropositive.

The chain uses TRBV13 and TRBJ2-7, with 10 bases matching TRBD2. CDR3 length: 15 amino acids. V was clipped by 3 bases and J by 4 bases; unmatched bases: 6. Germline V gives CDR1 PRHDT, CDR2 FYEKMQ (reference sequence). CDR3 sequence: CASSFSGRGQYEQYF. DNA for the CDR3: TGTGCCAGCAGCTTCAGCGGGAGGGGACAATACGAGCAGTACTTC.

The gene calls are TRBV4-3 and TRBJ2-3; 7 nucleotides agree with TRBD2. The CDR3 runs to 17 residues. Germline V CDR1 and CDR2: LGHNA, YSLEER. Trimming cost V 0 bases and J 4 bases; bases outside gene matches: 10. The CDR3 DNA reads TGCGCCAGCAGCCAAGATGGTCGGGGAGGGTGGTCAGATACGCAGTATTTT. Translating it yields CASSQDGRGGWSDTQYF.

This sequence joins TRBV5-8 and TRBJ2-3; 8 nucleotides line up with TRBD2. V was clipped by 0 bases and J by 3 bases; unmatched bases: 9. From germline, CDR1 is SGHTS and CDR2 YDEGEE. The CDR3 is made up of 17 amino acids. CDR3 in amino acids: CASSLGDFSGGTDTQYF. The CDR3 bases are TGTGCCAGCAGCTTGGGGGACTTCTCGGGAGGGACAGATACGCAGTATTTT.

The chain uses TRBV7-3 and TRBJ2-2; D is undetermined. Trimming took off 5 bases at V and 6 bases at J, with 10 bases between the two ends. There are 13 residues in the CDR3. From germline, CDR1 is SGHTA and CDR2 FQGTGA. The CDR3 DNA follows: TGTGCCAGCAGCCTGAGCGCCTCCGGGGAGCTGTTTTTT. This encodes CASSLSASGELFF. Complete variable domain (other parts from reference TRBV7-3 and TRBJ2-2): GAGVSQTPSNKVTEKGKYVELRCDPISGHTALYWYRQSLGQGPEFLIYFQGTGAADDSGLPNDRFFAVRPEGSVSTLKIQRTERGDSAVYLCASSLSASGELFFGEGSRLTVL.

This chain uses TRBV6-1 with TRBJ1-1, with TRBD1 matching 8 bases. Germline CDR1 is MNHNS and CDR2 is SASEGT. The CDR3 spans 13 residues. V lost 7 bases and J lost 8; bases outside the gene matches: 9. CDR3 coding DNA: TGTGCCAGCAATCGACAGGGGAATATCGAAGCTTTCTTT. It translates to CASNRQGNIEAFF.

The V and J genes are TRBV21-1 and TRBJ2-3; TRBD1 was called by the table and not checked on the DNA. TRBV21-1 is labeled a pseudogene. This CDR3 contains 14 residues. The CDR3 DNA sequence: TGTGCCACCCCGACAGGGGGACTAAGGGGTACGCAGTATTTT. It translates to CATPTGGLRGTQYF.

The V and J genes are TRBV13 and TRBJ2-1; D is ambiguous. V was clipped by 1 base and J by 0 bases, with 16 bases between them. From germline, CDR1 is PRHDT and CDR2 FYEKMQ (reference sequence). The CDR3 sequence is 18 residues long. CDR3 nucleotides: TGTGCCAGCAGCTTAGATTTGGGCCGAAGCAACTCCTACAATGAGCAGTTCTTC. It yields the protein CASSLDLGRSNSYNEQFF. Full variable domain (missing parts from reference TRBV13 and TRBJ2-1): AAGVIQSPRHLIKEKRETATLKCYPIPRHDTVYWYQQGPGQDPQFLISFYEKMQSDKGSIPDRFSAQQFSDYHSELNMSSLELGDSALYFCASSLDLGRSNSYNEQFFGPGTRLTVL.

The chain links TRBV5-1 to TRBJ1-1; D may be TRBD1 (5 bases). The length of the CDR3 is 15 residues. With 4 bases removed from V and 2 bases from J, the gap between germline ends came to 15 bases. Germline V gives CDR1 SGHRS, CDR2 YFSETQ. The CDR3 DNA is TGCGCCAGCAGCCCCCTCGGGGGGTCCAACACTGAAGCTTTCTTT. Translating gives CASSPLGGSNTEAFF.

V and J are TRBV6-5 and TRBJ2-1; 14 bases are shared with TRBD2. Germline values: CDR1 MNHEY, CDR2 SVGAGI. This CDR3 spans 14 amino acids. The junction had 2 bases not matched to a gene; V was cut back by 5 bases and J by 8 bases. CDR3 residues: CASSRLAGGDEQFF. The CDR3 DNA reads as TGTGCCAGCAGTAGACTAGCGGGGGGGGATGAGCAGTTCTTC.

The rearrangement links TRBV27 to TRBJ2-7, with 8 bases fitting TRBD1. Germline lookup yields CDR1 MNHEY and CDR2 SMNVEV (reference sequence). Germline trimming cut 4 bases from V and 3 bases from J; bases unmatched to any gene: 5. The CDR3 contains 14 residues. In nucleotides, the CDR3 is TGTGCCAGCAGTTCCCGACAGGGGTACTACGAGCAGTACTTC. It encodes CASSSRQGYYEQYF.

V gene TRBV4-2 combines with J gene TRBJ2-3; 10 nucleotides match TRBD2. CDR1 is LGHNA, CDR2 YNFKEQ, per germline. The CDR3 totals 18 residues. V lost 3 bases, J lost 3 bases, and 12 bases stayed unmatched. The CDR3 sequence: CASSQTLTSGTSTDTQYF. CDR3 nucleotides: TGTGCCAGCAGCCAGACTTTAACTAGCGGGACTAGTACAGATACGCAGTATTTT.

In DNA form, the CDR3 reads TGCGCCAGCAGCCCCGGGACACGGGCTAGCAATCAGCCCCAGCATTTT. It yields the protein CASSPGTRASNQPQHF. The chain recombines TRBV4-3 with TRBJ1-5; TRBD1 is a possible D gene (6 bases). V was clipped by 4 bases and J by 0 bases, with 13 bases between them. The CDR3 runs 16 residues. Germline CDR1 reads LGHNA; CDR2 reads YSLEER.

This clone came up a few times. The chain uses TRBV5-6 and TRBJ2-7; maybe TRBD1 (6 bases). V was clipped by 3 bases and J by 2 bases, with 12 bases between them. This CDR3 is built from 14 residues. Germline loops: CDR1 SGHDT, CDR2 YYEEEE. CDR3 protein: CASSWTGQAYEQYF. CDR3 in DNA: TGTGCCAGCAGCTGGACGGGACAAGCCTACGAGCAGTACTTC.

The chain joins TRBV5-1 to TRBJ1-4; D unclear. The V end lost 1 base, the J end lost 5 bases, and 9 bases lay between the germline ends. CDR1 is SGHRS, CDR2 YFSETQ, per germline. This CDR3 comprises 14 residues. The CDR3 sequence is CASSLTSVNEKLFF. CDR3 nucleotide sequence: TGCGCCAGCAGCTTGACTTCGGTGAATGAAAAACTGTTTTTT.

This clone was recorded once. The rearrangement links TRBV18 to TRBJ1-3, with a weak D call TRBD1 (6 bases). Germline CDR1 is KGHSH and CDR2 is LQKENI. Trimming pared 2 bases from V and 1 base from J, leaving 12 bases between. The CDR3 is 16 residues long. The CDR3 protein is CASSPGQLTSGNTIYF. The CDR3 bases are TGTGCCAGCTCACCAGGACAGCTGACTTCTGGAAACACCATATATTTT. Combining the CDR3 with reference TRBV18 and TRBJ1-3 gives the whole variable domain NAGVMQNPRHLVRRRGQEARLRCSPMKGHSHVYWYRQLPEEGLKFMVYLQKENIIDESGMPKERFSAEFPKEGPSILRIQQVVRGDSAAYFCASSPGQLTSGNTIYFGEGSWLTVV.

The chain combines TRBV2 with TRBJ2-2; D unresolved. The CDR3 loop spans 14 amino acids. Germline CDR1 reads SNHLY; CDR2 reads FYNNEI. Deletions cut 7 bases from V and 1 base from J, with 10 bases between. CDR3 coding DNA: TGTGCCAGCAAGTCGCCAGTGAACACCGGGGAGCTGTTTTTT. Protein sequence: CASKSPVNTGELFF.

The J gene is TRBJ2-7, the V gene TRBV4-3; the D gene is possibly TRBD2 (6 bases). CDR3 size: 13 residues. Between the trimmed V and J ends, which lost 3 bases and 6 bases, there was a span of 12 bases. Per the germline V gene, CDR1 is LGHNA and CDR2 is YSLEER. The CDR3 spells CASSHIRGGEQYF. As DNA, the CDR3 is TGCGCCAGCAGCCATATACGGGGAGGCGAGCAGTACTTC.

CDR3 amino acids: CASSLVAGASTDTQYF. CDR3 bases: TGTGCCAGCAGCTTAGTGGCGGGGGCTAGCACAGATACGCAGTATTTT. The chain carries TRBV7-3 and TRBJ2-3; possibly TRBD2 for D (7 bases). The CDR3 consists of 16 residues. The germline V gene has CDR1 SGHTA and CDR2 FQGTGA. V was shortened by 2 bases and J by 0 bases, with 12 bases between the two germline ends.

The CDR3 DNA is TGTGCCAGCAGGGAGACTAGCGGGAGCACCGGGGAGCTGTTTTTT. Its protein is CASRETSGSTGELFF. The chain recombines TRBV9 with TRBJ2-2; 12 bases map to TRBD2. Germline CDR1 and CDR2: SGDLS and YYNGEE. V lost 5 bases and J lost 4; bases outside the gene matches: 3. This CDR3 comprises 15 residues.

The rearrangement joins TRBV7-3 to TRBJ2-5; 9 bases align to TRBD2. The germline gives CDR1 SGHTA, CDR2 FQGTGA. Trimming took 0 bases from V and 5 from J; bases not matched to a gene: 4. The CDR3 extends over 15 amino acids. The CDR3 DNA reads as TGTGCCAGCAGCTTAACTAGCGGGAGTGAGGAGACCCAGTACTTC. Its translation is CASSLTSGSEETQYF.

The chain links TRBV18 to TRBJ2-1; perhaps TRBD2 as D (6 bases). CDR1 is KGHSH, CDR2 LQKENI, per germline. V gave up 6 bases and J gave up 2 bases, with 14 bases separating them. The length of the CDR3 is 15 residues. The DNA for the CDR3 is TGTGCCAGCTCGTTCGGAGGGAGCCCCTACAATGAGCAGTTCTTC. The encoded protein is CASSFGGSPYNEQFF.

The chain couples TRBV19 to TRBJ1-2; 9 bases map to TRBD1. CDR3 size: 14 residues. The trim removed 6 bases at V and 4 bases at J, leaving 6 bases unmatched. The germline gives CDR1 LNHDA, CDR2 SQIVND (reference sequence). CDR3 in amino acids: CASSGGQGIYGYTF. In DNA, the CDR3 is TGTGCCAGTAGCGGGGGACAGGGAATCTATGGCTACACCTTC.

The chain links TRBV6-1 to TRBJ2-7; D perhaps matches TRBD1 (5 bases). The CDR3 consists of 15 residues. The ends were cut back, 1 base at V and 0 bases at J, with 10 bases in the middle. The germline CDR1 and CDR2 sequences are MNHNS and SASEGT. CDR3 in amino acids: CASSEGQGRSYEQYF. In nucleotides, the CDR3 is TGTGCCAGCAGTGAAGGTCAGGGCCGCTCCTACGAGCAGTACTTC.

This clone appeared a single time. An end of the junction differs from the germline gene, which may be a read error. The chain recombines TRBV9 with TRBJ2-5, with 7 bases that match TRBD2. The CDR3 has 14 residues. Germline V gene lookup returns CDR1 SGDLS and CDR2 YYNGEE. CDR3: CASGVGAGTETQYF. CDR3 DNA sequence: TGTGCCAGCGGCGTAGGAGCGGGAACTGAGACCCAGTACTTC.

CDR3 sequence reads: CASKVGTSGKETQYF. CDR3 DNA sequence: TGTGCCAGTAAGGTTGGGACTAGCGGGAAGGAGACCCAGTACTTC. This chain links TRBV19 with TRBJ2-5; 13 nucleotides align to TRBD2. This CDR3 is 15 amino acids long. Trimming took 7 bases from V and 5 from J; bases not matched to a gene: 7. CDR1 and CDR2 from the germline V gene are LNHDA and SQIVND (reference sequence).

V usage is TRBV28 and J usage is TRBJ2-7, with 8 bases that match TRBD1. CDR1 MDHEN and CDR2 SYDVKM come from the germline V gene. The CDR3 length is 14 residues. J lost 3 bases, V lost 4 bases, and 5 bases had no gene match. CDR3 sequence: CASSSPGQGYEQYV. The CDR3, as DNA: TGTGCCAGCAGTTCGCCCGGACAGGGCTACGAGCAGTACGTC.

The rearrangement joins TRBV5-1 to TRBJ2-5; D is possibly TRBD2 (7 bases). This CDR3 has 15 residues. Germline CDR1 SGHRS, CDR2 YFSETQ. V was clipped by 7 bases and J by 1 base, with 17 bases between them. The CDR3 spells CASGRIGGVQETQYF. Written as DNA, the CDR3 is TGCGCCAGCGGAAGGATAGGGGGGGTCCAAGAGACCCAGTACTTC.

The V and J genes are TRBV7-8 and TRBJ1-3; D gene ambiguous. Deletions cut 4 bases from V and 3 bases from J, with 13 bases between. Germline-derived CDR1 and CDR2 are SGHVS and FQNEAQ. The CDR3 has 15 amino acids. Here the CDR3 reads CASSSLVGVGNTIYF. The CDR3 DNA is TGTGCCAGCAGCTCTTTGGTGGGCGTTGGAAACACCATATATTTT.

The chain combines TRBV18 with TRBJ2-1, with 14 positions matching TRBD2. CDR1 is KGHSH and CDR2 is LQKENI in the germline V gene. V dropped 4 bases and J dropped 14; count of bases not matched to a gene: 10. The CDR3 extends over 15 amino acids. CDR3 protein: CASSQGLAGDGREFF. The CDR3 DNA sequence: TGTGCCAGCTCACAGGGACTAGCGGGAGACGGTAGGGAGTTCTTC.

A single count supports this clone. The V call is TRBV7-2, the J call TRBJ2-1; D is unresolved. In germline, CDR1 is SGHTA, CDR2 FQGNSA. Between the trimmed V and J ends, which lost 7 bases and 4 bases, there was a span of 5 bases. The CDR3 sequence is 11 residues long. CDR3 loop: CASTSYNEQFF. The CDR3 bases are TGTGCCAGCACCTCTTACAATGAGCAGTTCTTC.

This clone was seen a handful of times. The rearrangement joins TRBV7-8 to TRBJ1-1; 7 bases fit TRBD1. The CDR3 is 16 amino acids. V dropped 1 base and J dropped 2; count of bases not matched to a gene: 7. CDR1 SGHVS and CDR2 FQNEAQ come from the germline V gene. The CDR3: CASSLETGWRNTEAFF. The CDR3 coding sequence is TGTGCCAGCAGCTTAGAGACAGGGTGGCGAAACACTGAAGCTTTCTTT.

The chain uses TRBV6-5 and TRBJ2-1; tentatively, D is TRBD2 (6 bases). Between the trimmed V and J ends, which lost 5 bases and 9 bases, there was a span of 20 bases. Germline CDR1 MNHEY, CDR2 SVGAGI. CDR3 length: 15 amino acids. The CDR3 bases are TGTGCCAGCAGTCCTCCGACTAGTTCTATTGGTGAGCAGTTCTTC. This codes for CASSPPTSSIGEQFF.